This is a list of T cell receptor beta chains from one sample in a study of cytomegalovirus exposure and HLA in healthy donors. The assay was immunoSEQ multiplex PCR, and TCRdb's table has in-frame clones only and misses some. The table shows 70,000 or so clones, with around 68% occurring only once. The sequenced sample consisted of PBMCs. These receptors all come from a woman younger than 45 in good health and CMV-seronegative. The CDR3 runs from the conserved cysteine through the conserved F or W. Fields, in order: D gene, V gene, CDR3 protein. D genes are given only for firm matches.

D gene: .; V gene: TRBV5-1; CDR3 protein: CASSLGPKDQPQHF
D gene: TRBD1; V gene: TRBV9; CDR3 protein: CASSVEGTGGMNTEAFF
D gene: .; V gene: TRBV9; CDR3 protein: CASSVESETQYF
D gene: .; V gene: TRBV19; CDR3 protein: CATHPWALSGNTIYF
D gene: .; V gene: TRBV4-1; CDR3 protein: CASSQVGADTQYF
D gene: TRBD1; V gene: TRBV6-4; CDR3 protein: CASSVGTRTGGGFLGYTF
D gene: .; V gene: TRBV6-6; CDR3 protein: CASSWGQTGRRTEAFF
D gene: .; V gene: TRBV7-2; CDR3 protein: CASRANANQETQYF
D gene: .; V gene: TRBV19; CDR3 protein: CASSGETLNTEAFF
D gene: TRBD2; V gene: TRBV2; CDR3 protein: CASHPSGQETQYF
D gene: TRBD1; V gene: TRBV7-3; CDR3 protein: CASSQLLTGTGMKDTQYF
D gene: .; V gene: TRBV11-1; CDR3 protein: CASSLAKVTDTEAFF
D gene: TRBD2; V gene: TRBV14; CDR3 protein: CASSRAGGTLGEQFF
D gene: TRBD1; V gene: TRBV25-1; CDR3 protein: CASSEFTGGAYSEAFF
D gene: .; V gene: TRBV14; CDR3 protein: CASSQGASEKLFF
D gene: .; V gene: TRBV5-1; CDR3 protein: CASSLAGASTTGELFF